The subject of this entry is one T cell receptor (beta chain). The source of the sample is a study of follicular helper T cells after annual influenza vaccination. The V gene lost 1 base and the J gene lost 4 bases, with 11 bases spanning the gap. Germline values: CDR1 MGHRA, CDR2 YSYEKL. CDR3 length: 14 residues. Profiling relied on immunoSEQ multiplex PCR, and the TCRdb table lists in-frame clones only, not all of them. The top ten hold approximately 0.88% of the sample, which has around 10,000 clones, roughly four fifths seen once. Material: CXCR5- memory CD4+ T cells sorted from blood, obtained 6 weeks after influenza vaccination. The receptor comes from an adult who received the influenza vaccine. The chain combines TRBV4-1 with TRBJ2-7, with D perhaps TRBD1 (6 bases). CDR3 sequence reads: CASSQGTDQYEQYF. As DNA, the CDR3 is TGCGCCAGCAGCCAAGGGACAGACCAGTACGAGCAGTACTTC.